A single TCR beta chain is shown here with its context. This clonotype turned up a few times. Its antigen remains unidentified. No much larger clonotype is one base removed from it; base qualities were not supplied. The CDR3 spans 16 residues, from the cysteine through the phenylalanine. Only CDR3 DNA is held: 48 bases, read in frame from base 1. Germline trimming amounts to 3 bases on V and 4 bases on J, with 10 as the count of junction bases outside the gene matches. Sequences SGHTA (CDR1) and FQGNSA (CDR2) are obtained from the germline V gene. The sample is drawn from a study of response to subunit inactivated influenza vaccine (dated by TCRdb to about 2018). Describing the broader study: To follow how T cells responded to a trivalent subunit inactivated influenza vaccine, the researchers relied on deep quantitative profiling of the T cell receptor repertoire. The investigation overall reported the following: The authors suggested that each seasonal influenza vaccination may recruit only a limited number of new T cells.

To prepare the library, RT-PCR was applied. Sequencing used an Illumina HiSeq 2500. In-frame beta chains were kept once TCRdb had trimmed the public reads at Q25 with fastp and called clones with MiXCR. Each CDR3 protein gets just one entry, which takes the most common genes and DNA from the rows behind it. The sample table records fewer than 750,000 distinct CDR3 sequences; around 13% of these occur just once. The top ten hold 11% of the sample. In this chain, TRBV7-2 is recombined with TRBJ2-3; 7 junctional bases match TRBD2. Sequences were derived from PBMCs from blood, sampled about 11 days after vaccination. This receptor was identified in a man aged 50-59 years who received an inactivated influenza vaccine. Donor details come from another sample of the same person, matched by shared clones. The sequenced DNA: TGTGCCAGCAGCTTCAACGGGGGGAGTTGGGCAGATACGCAGTATTTT. It is translated as CASSFNGGSWADTQYF. The entire variable domain, with the stretches around the CDR3 drawn from the reference TRBV7-2 and TRBJ2-3 proteins, is GAGVSQSPSNKVTEKGKDVELRCDPISGHTALYWYRQSLGQGLEFLIYFQGNSAPDKSGLPSDRFSAERTGGSVSTLTIQRTQQEDSAVYLCASSFNGGSWADTQYFGPGTRLTVL.